The 18 T cell receptor beta chains presented below share a single source sample, sequenced in a study of cytomegalovirus exposure and HLA in healthy donors. Use of 60 Vbeta and 13 Jbeta primers characterized the PCR. Libraries were prepared by immunoSEQ multiplex PCR; TCRdb keeps only in-frame clonotypes and omits some of them. The sample table includes under 150,000 clones. Material: PBMCs. Receptors were obtained from a woman aged 55-70 years in good health and CMV-seronegative.

The V gene is TRBV6-5, the J gene TRBJ2-5, with a possible D match to TRBD1 (6 bases). With the DNA end fitting TRBJ2-7 better, the J assignment may be wrong. Germline lookup yields CDR1 MNHEY and CDR2 SVGAGI. CDR3 length equals 14 residues. The CDR3 bases are TGTGCCAGCAGTCTCCGCGGACAGAACTACGAGCAGTACTTC. Translated, it gives CASSLRGQNYEQYF.

The chain carries TRBV6-4 and TRBJ1-1, with a tentative D call TRBD1 (6 bases). Trimming removed 0 bases at V and 0 bases at J, with 14 bases between. The germline V gene encodes CDR1 MRHNA and CDR2 SNTAGT. The CDR3 has 17 residues. CDR3 loop: CASSDSPFGQLNTEAFF. CDR3 bases: TGTGCCAGCAGTGACTCCCCCTTTGGACAGTTGAACACTGAAGCTTTCTTT.

Of note for this clone: Mismatch with germline at one junction end may stem from a read error. The chain uses TRBV15 and TRBJ2-3; 9 nucleotides align to TRBD2. The CDR3 is made up of 15 amino acids. Per the germline V gene, CDR1 is LNHNV and CDR2 is YYDKDF (reference sequence). DNA for the CDR3: TGTGCCACCAGCAGAGCCGGGACTAGCACAAATACGCAGTATTTT. Protein: CATSRAGTSTNTQYF.

CDR3 sequence reads: CASSGLAGRETQYF. The DNA for the CDR3 is TGTGCCAGCAGTGGACTAGCGGGTCGGGAGACCCAGTACTTC. The genes are TRBV2 and TRBJ2-5; 10 nucleotides match TRBD2. V gave up 4 bases and J gave up 5 bases; unmatched junction bases: 4. The CDR3 is 14 residues long. The germline V gene encodes CDR1 SNHLY and CDR2 FYNNEI.

The chain is built from TRBV2 and TRBJ1-4; D is perhaps TRBD1 (6 bases). V was clipped by 7 bases and J by 7 bases, with 19 bases between them. Germline-derived CDR1 and CDR2 are SNHLY and FYNNEI. There are 15 residues in the CDR3. CDR3: CASTRGTGFGEKLFF. CDR3 DNA sequence: TGTGCCAGCACCCGTGGAACAGGGTTTGGTGAAAAACTGTTTTTT.

The rearrangement uses TRBV7-8 and TRBJ2-1; 16 bases are a match to TRBD2. There are 18 residues in the CDR3. Germline V gene data show CDR1 as SGHVS and CDR2 as FQNEAQ. V was pared by 6 bases and J by 8 bases, with 13 bases of the junction left unmatched. CDR3 region: CASRPQGTSGRAGYEQFF. CDR3 bases: TGTGCCAGCAGACCTCAAGGGACTAGCGGGAGGGCCGGGTATGAGCAGTTCTTC.

This chain uses TRBV29-1 with TRBJ1-1, with TRBD1 as a possible D gene (6 bases). The CDR3 extends over 14 amino acids. CDR1 and CDR2 (germline): SQVTM, ANQGSEA. CDR3 protein: CSGVRGNTNTEAFF. In nucleotides, the CDR3 is TGCAGTGGGGTTAGGGGGAATACGAACACTGAAGCTTTCTTT.

The V gene is TRBV5-1, the J gene TRBJ1-3; perhaps TRBD1 as D (5 bases). The CDR3 loop spans 17 amino acids. V lost 3 bases, J lost 0 bases, and 16 bases lay in between. Germline CDR1 and CDR2: SGHRS and YFSETQ. The CDR3 reads CASSWAPGGNSGNTIYF. The CDR3 DNA reads TGCGCCAGCAGCTGGGCCCCGGGGGGAAACTCTGGAAACACCATATATTTT.

The J gene is TRBJ1-4, the V gene TRBV15; D is uncertain. This CDR3 has 14 amino acids. CDR1 is LNHNV, CDR2 YYDKDF, per germline (reference sequence). With 8 bases removed from V and 4 bases from J, the gap between germline ends came to 14 bases. CDR3 loop: CATGPDSNNEKLFF. CDR3 DNA sequence: TGTGCCACCGGGCCGGACTCCAATAATGAAAAACTGTTTTTT.

The chain uses TRBV6-6 and TRBJ2-3; 12 bases align to TRBD2. The CDR3 loop spans 16 amino acids. Germline V gives CDR1 MNHNY, CDR2 SVGAGI (reference sequence). V was pared by 6 bases and J by 5 bases, with 9 bases of the junction left unmatched. CDR3 in DNA: TGTGCCAGCAGCCTGACTAGCGGGAGTCTCTTAGATACGCAGTATTTT. This gives the protein CASSLTSGSLLDTQYF.

The chain has TRBV7-8 and TRBJ1-5; the D gene is possibly TRBD1 (5 bases). CDR3 length: 16 amino acids. Germline CDR1 and CDR2: SGHVS and FQNEAQ. The V end lost 5 bases, the J end lost 5 bases, and 19 bases lay between the germline ends. The CDR3 DNA sequence: TGTGCCAGCAGCCTTACTACACAGGTTTGGGATCAGCCCCAGCATTTT. Protein: CASSLTTQVWDQPQHF.

J is TRBJ1-1 and V is TRBV18; TRBD1 aligns across 9 bases. V shed 2 bases and J 5 bases; nucleotides not matched to a gene: 3. CDR3 length: 14 amino acids. From germline, CDR1 is KGHSH and CDR2 LQKENI. The CDR3: CASSPTGGHTEAFF. For the CDR3, the DNA is TGTGCCAGCTCACCAACAGGGGGCCATACTGAAGCTTTCTTT.

The J gene is TRBJ2-7, the V gene TRBV10-3, with D perhaps TRBD2 (5 bases). CDR1 is ENHRY, CDR2 SYGVKD, per germline. CDR3 size: 15 residues. Trimming took 2 bases from V and 5 from J, leaving 16 bases between them. CDR3 residues: CAISERDASLDEQYF. For the CDR3, the DNA is TGTGCCATCAGTGAGCGGGATGCTAGTTTGGACGAGCAGTACTTC.

The V call is TRBV15, the J call TRBJ1-4; the D gene is possibly TRBD1 (6 bases). The CDR3 loop spans 16 amino acids. Germline V gene sequence: CDR1 LNHNV, CDR2 YYDKDF (reference sequence). The V end lost 0 bases, the J end lost 7 bases, and 15 bases lay between the germline ends. CDR3 amino acids: CATSRDRGGPSEKLFF. For the CDR3, the DNA is TGTGCCACCAGCAGAGATAGGGGGGGACCGAGTGAAAAACTGTTTTTT.

The rearrangement links TRBV6-5 to TRBJ2-7; D is unclear. The CDR3 has 14 amino acids. Trimming took off 0 bases at V and 3 bases at J, with 9 bases between the two ends. Germline V CDR1 and CDR2: MNHEY, SVGAGI. This CDR3 is CASSYSGVGYEQYF. The CDR3 region has the DNA TGTGCCAGCAGTTACTCAGGAGTCGGCTACGAGCAGTACTTC.

This rearrangement joins TRBV5-1 to TRBJ2-5; the D is unclear. The CDR3 covers 14 residues. Germline V gives CDR1 SGHRS, CDR2 YFSETQ. The V and J ends lost 0 bases and 2 bases respectively, with 8 bases between them. DNA of the CDR3: TGCGCCAGCAGCTTGGGCCCAGGACAAGAGACCCAGTACTTC. This translates into CASSLGPGQETQYF.

The V call is TRBV19, the J call TRBJ1-6; possibly TRBD1 for D (5 bases). CDR1 and CDR2 (germline): LNHDA, SQIVND (reference sequence). Trimming left V 9 bases short and J 0 bases short, with 15 bases between. This CDR3 has 16 residues. Here the CDR3 DNA reads TGTGCCAGCCGCGGGGAGGGGAGCTCCTATAATTCACCCCTCCACTTT. This codes for CASRGEGSSYNSPLHF.

The chain combines TRBV7-6 with TRBJ2-1, with TRBD2 identical over 8 bases. The CDR3 spans 15 residues. In germline, CDR1 is SGHVS, CDR2 FNYEAQ. The V segment lost 4 bases and the J segment 5 bases; nucleotides outside the gene matches: 7. The CDR3 loop is CASSSPVAGNNEQFF. The CDR3 nucleotides are TGTGCCAGCAGCTCCCCAGTAGCGGGGAACAATGAGCAGTTCTTC.